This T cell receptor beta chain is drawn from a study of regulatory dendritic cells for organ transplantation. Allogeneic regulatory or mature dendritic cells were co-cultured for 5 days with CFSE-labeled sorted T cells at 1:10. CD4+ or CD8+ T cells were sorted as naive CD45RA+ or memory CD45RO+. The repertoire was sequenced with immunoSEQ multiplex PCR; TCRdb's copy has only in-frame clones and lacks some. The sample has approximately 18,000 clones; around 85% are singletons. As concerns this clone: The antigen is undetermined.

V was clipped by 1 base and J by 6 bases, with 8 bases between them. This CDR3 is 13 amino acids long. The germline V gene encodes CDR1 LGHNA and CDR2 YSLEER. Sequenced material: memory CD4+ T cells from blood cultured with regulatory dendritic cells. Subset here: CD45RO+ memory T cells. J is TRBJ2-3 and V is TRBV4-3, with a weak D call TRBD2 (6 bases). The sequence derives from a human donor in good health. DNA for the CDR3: TGCGCCAGCAGCCAAGGGGACTCGGATACGCAGTATTTT. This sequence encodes CASSQGDSDTQYF.